This TCR beta chain was identified during a study of long-term antiretroviral therapy in people with HIV (dated by TCRdb to 2022 to 2024). At the level of the whole study: The earliest samples were collected about a decade before the 2015 WHO recommendation for immediate ART, when ART was typically delayed until CD4 counts fell. No cross-contamination during QIAcube processing turned up in test extractions that ran a monoclonal T-cell line alongside 30 to 40 polyclonal samples. About 35% of the 30 participants with HIV were female. A retrospective serial study tested whether ART initiation and durable HIV suppression were associated with changes in peripheral blood TRB repertoire composition and diversity. From over 25 adults with confirmed HIV infection, the cohort provided approximately 210 cryopreserved PBMC samples, gathered serially across a mean of approximately six years (range 1-12). Findings and caveats that apply to the study as a whole: Starting ART was linked to a significant rise in TRB diversity, yet even with long-term ART the diversity remained significantly lower than in transplant donor controls. Because pre-ART samples had limited cell numbers, unsorted PBMC were profiled rather than sorted CD4+ and CD8+ T cells. No data were available on ART adherence, viral resistance or therapy changes, limiting inferences about post-ART repertoire changes. The samples span the years 2004 to 2017, and the ART regimens used at that time may not be as effective as current regimens. Since PBMC availability was limited, sequencing covered only the TCR beta chain, with no alpha chain pairing. Expanded TRB clones identified before ART initiation dominated the repertoire across all time points, though the dominance fluctuated and decreased in many PLHIV after ART. HIV repertoires had narrower CDR3 length ranges than controls, and the network structure suggested an antigen-experienced repertoire that shifted only slightly toward naive after ART.

The immunoSEQ hsTCRB v3.0 assay was used at survey level resolution to sequence the TRB variable region. A depth of about 40,000-55,000 T-cell genomes per sample was targeted for TRB sequencing. An Illumina MiSeq with a v3 150-cycle kit was used to sequence the pooled TRB libraries. As for the authors' bioinformatics: Analysis of repertoires was carried out in R inside a reproducible Nextflow workflow spanning QC, data transformation and analysis. LymphoSeq2, an R package for AIRR-Seq data exploration, was used to implement custom analyses. A handful of samples yielding fewer than 5000 total TRB sequences were excluded, leaving about 190 analyzed HIV repertoires. Among the approximately 180 HIV repertoires that were kept, around 59 were collected before ART initiation and around 130 were collected after ART initiation. Each repertoire was downsampled to 5000 TRB nucleotide sequences, and summary statistics were averaged across 100 downsampling iterations. Only TRB sequences with CDR3 regions of at least seven amino acids were retained for analysis. Diversity was assessed using a clonality score derived from Shannon entropy and using the Gini coefficient. In repertoire networks, the top 5000 CDR3 amino acid sequences were linked whenever an edit distance of one separated two sequences. For TRB CDR3 amino acid sequences, GLIPH2 was used to predict antigen specificity groups and MHC restriction. CDR3 amino acid sequences were matched against VDJdb and McPAS-TCR to flag known CMV, EBV, HIV or tissue antigen associations. Pre-ART, post-ART and control groups were compared with Wilcoxon signed-rank tests and Holm-Bonferroni correction. Drawn from immuneACCESS, this table holds only the in-frame rearrangements with V and J called that TCRdb kept. Clones are partly lost; checked studies trace under half to an unresolved V gene and leave the rest unexplained. V and J calls and clone size are those listed in that table; D and trimming were worked out from the DNA. The table for this sample lists about 20,000 clones; 90% of them were counted only once. Clones ranked in the top ten supply about 9.3% of the sample.

As regards this clone: The target of this receptor is not known. Base qualities are not at hand, and no much larger clone is one base apart.

Participants were included only if at least one PBMC sample before ART initiation and at least two post-ART samples were available. Every participant with HIV received treatment in the United States of America. Cryopreserved samples of about 0.95-10 million PBMC were thawed and washed before DNA extraction. At the time of the earliest PBMC sample, participants with HIV were aged between about 20 and 55 years. Per participant, PBMC samples came from 1-4 timepoints prior to ART initiation and 2-8 timepoints following ART initiation, for a median of 7 samples. Serial HIV viral load, CD4+ T-cell count, ART history and demographic data were obtained for every participant. Using a Qiagen kit on a QIAcube, genomic DNA was extracted from unsorted PBMC, with samples processed in batches of 12. The CDR3 numbers 15 residues from cysteine through phenylalanine. Of all the DNA, just the CDR3 is kept, 45 bases in frame from base 1. Per the germline V gene (reference sequence), MNHNY is the CDR1 and SVGAGI is the CDR2. The V end gives up 3 bases and the J end 4 bases, leaving 5 bases in the junction not matched to a gene.

The sample here was unsorted PBMCs, taken approximately 4.4 years before starting antiretroviral therapy. This TCR came from a woman younger than 45 with HIV. The sequence links TRBV6-6 to TRBJ2-3; a stretch of 9 junction bases matches TRBD1. CDR3 protein: CASSYLGTGSDTQYF. The sequenced DNA: TGTGCCAGCAGTTATCTCGGGACAGGGTCAGATACGCAGTATTTT.